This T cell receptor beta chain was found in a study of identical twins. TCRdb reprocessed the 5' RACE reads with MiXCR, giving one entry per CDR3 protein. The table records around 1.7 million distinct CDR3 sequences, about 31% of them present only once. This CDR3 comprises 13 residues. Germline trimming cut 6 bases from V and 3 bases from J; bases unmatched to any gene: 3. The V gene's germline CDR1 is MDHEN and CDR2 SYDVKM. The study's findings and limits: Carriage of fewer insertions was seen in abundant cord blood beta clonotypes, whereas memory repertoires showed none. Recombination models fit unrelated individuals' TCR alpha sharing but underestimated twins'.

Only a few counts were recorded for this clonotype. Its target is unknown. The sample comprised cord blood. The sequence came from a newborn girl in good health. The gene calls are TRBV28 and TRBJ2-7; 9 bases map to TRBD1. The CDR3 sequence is CASRRTGVYEQYF. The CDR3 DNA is TGTGCCAGCAGACGGACAGGGGTCTACGAGCAGTACTTC.